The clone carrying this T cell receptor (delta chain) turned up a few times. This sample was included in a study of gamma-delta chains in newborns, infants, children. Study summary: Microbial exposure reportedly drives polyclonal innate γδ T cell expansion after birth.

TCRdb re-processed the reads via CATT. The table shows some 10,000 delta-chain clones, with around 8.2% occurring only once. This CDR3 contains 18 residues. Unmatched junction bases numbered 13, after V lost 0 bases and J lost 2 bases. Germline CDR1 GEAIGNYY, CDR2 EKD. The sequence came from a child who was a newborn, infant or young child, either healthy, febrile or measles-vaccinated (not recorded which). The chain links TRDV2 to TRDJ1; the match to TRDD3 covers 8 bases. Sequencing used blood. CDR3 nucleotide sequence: TGTGCCTGTGACACCTTGGAGGCCTGGGGGAAACCTACCGATAAACTCATCTTT. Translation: CACDTLEAWGKPTDKLIF.